This T cell receptor beta chain was retrieved from a study of shared clonotypes between healthy human individuals. Study-level information: Aged 18 to 49, the donors were a couple of women and three men. Study-level results: When naive CD4 clonotypes were compared across several donors, approximately 4.9% were shared. Large depth notwithstanding, sorted-subset sequencing proved incomplete by rarefaction. The four-donor shared clonotypes exceeded non-shared clonotypes in generation probability, with non-shared ones scoring lower.

Clones were sequenced by immunoSEQ multiplex PCR, and TCRdb holds only the in-frame ones, with some missing. The sample lists 900,000 to 1,200,000 clones, roughly 74% occurring once. Of note for this clone: Antigen specificity is unknown.

The sample consisted of memory CD4+ T cells from PBMCs. The sample's subset: CD45RA-negative fraction. This sequence was found in a young man in good health. Some clones in this sample may be carry-over from other donors' samples.

CDR3 bases: TGTGCCACAAAGAGACAGCGCCAAGCTGGAGCTTTCTTT. This codes for CATKRQRQAGAFF. The genes are TRBV6-5 and TRBJ1-1; TRBD1 might be the D (5 bases). The germline V and J ends were trimmed by 10 bases and 10 bases, with 22 bases remaining between them. This CDR3 comprises 13 residues. Germline loops: CDR1 MNHEY, CDR2 SVGAGI.